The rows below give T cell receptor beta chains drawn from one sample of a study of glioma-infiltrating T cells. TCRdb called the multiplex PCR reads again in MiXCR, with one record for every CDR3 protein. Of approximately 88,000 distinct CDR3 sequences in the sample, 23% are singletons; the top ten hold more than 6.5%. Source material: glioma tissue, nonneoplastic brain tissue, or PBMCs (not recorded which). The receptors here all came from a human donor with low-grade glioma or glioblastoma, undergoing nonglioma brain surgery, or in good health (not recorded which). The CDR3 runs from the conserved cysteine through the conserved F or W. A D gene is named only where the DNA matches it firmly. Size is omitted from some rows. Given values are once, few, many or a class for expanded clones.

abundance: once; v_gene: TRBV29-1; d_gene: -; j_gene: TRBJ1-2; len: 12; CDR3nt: TGCAGCGTTGACCACCCCGGGTCTTGCTACACCTTC; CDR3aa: CSVDHPGSCYTF
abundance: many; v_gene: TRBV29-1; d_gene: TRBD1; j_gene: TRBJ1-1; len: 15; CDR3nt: TGCAGCGTTATCCCACAGGGGGCAGAAGGCACTGAAGCTTTCTTT; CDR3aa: CSVIPQGAEGTEAFF
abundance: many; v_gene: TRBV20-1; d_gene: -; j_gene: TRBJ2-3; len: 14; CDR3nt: TGCAGTGCTAGACCATGGACCATCACAGATACGCAGTATTTT; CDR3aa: CSARPWTITDTQYF
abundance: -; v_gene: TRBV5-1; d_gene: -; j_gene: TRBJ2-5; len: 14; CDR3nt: TGCGCCAGCAGGCTCTCTACAGGGACAGAGACCCAGTACTTC; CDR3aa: CASRLSTGTETQYF
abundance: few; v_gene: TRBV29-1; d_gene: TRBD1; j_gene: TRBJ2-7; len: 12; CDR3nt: TGCAGCGTTCGACAGGGGGCCTACGAGCAGTACTTC; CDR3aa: CSVRQGAYEQYF
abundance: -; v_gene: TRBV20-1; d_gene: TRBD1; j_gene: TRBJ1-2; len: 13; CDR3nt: TGCAGTGCTAGAGAGGGACAGCTATATGACTACACCTTC; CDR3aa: CSAREGQLYDYTF
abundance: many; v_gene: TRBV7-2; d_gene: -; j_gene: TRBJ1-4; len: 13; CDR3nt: TGTGCCAGCAGCTTAAATAAGGGGGAAAAACTGTTTTTT; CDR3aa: CASSLNKGEKLFF
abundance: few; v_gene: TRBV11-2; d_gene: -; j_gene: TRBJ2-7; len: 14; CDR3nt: TGTGCCAGCAGCTTAGTTTACACCTCCTACGAGCAGTACTTC; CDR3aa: CASSLVYTSYEQYF
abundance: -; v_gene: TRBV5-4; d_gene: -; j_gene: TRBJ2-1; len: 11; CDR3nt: TGTGCCATCACCTCCCGGGGTGAGCAGTTCTTC; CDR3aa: CAITSRGEQFF
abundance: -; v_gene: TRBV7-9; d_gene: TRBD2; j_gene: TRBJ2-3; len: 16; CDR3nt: TGTGCCAGCAGCTTAGCCGGCGGGAGGCCCACAGATACGCAGTATTTT; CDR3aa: CASSLAGGRPTDTQYF
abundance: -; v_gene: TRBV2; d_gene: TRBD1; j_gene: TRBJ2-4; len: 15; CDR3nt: TGTGCCAGCAGGGAAGGACAGGTCGCCAAAAACATTCAGTACTTC; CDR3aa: CASREGQVAKNIQYF
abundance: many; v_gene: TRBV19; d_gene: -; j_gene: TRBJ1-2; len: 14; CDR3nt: TGTGCCAGTAGGAACAGGGAGGGAAGCTATGGCTACACCTTC; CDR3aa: CASRNREGSYGYTF
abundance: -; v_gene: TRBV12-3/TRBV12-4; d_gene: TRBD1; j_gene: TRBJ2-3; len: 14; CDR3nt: TGTGCCAGCAGTACGACAGGGAGTGATGTTACGCAGTATTTT; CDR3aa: CASSTTGSDVTQYF
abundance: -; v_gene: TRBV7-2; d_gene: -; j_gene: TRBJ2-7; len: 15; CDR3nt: TGTGCCAGCAGCTTAGCGGTCGGGATGACGTACGAGCAGTACTTC; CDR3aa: CASSLAVGMTYEQYF
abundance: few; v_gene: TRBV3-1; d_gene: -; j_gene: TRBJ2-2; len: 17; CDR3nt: TGTGCCAGCAGCCAAGATCACGGGGGAATGAACACCGGGGAGCTGTTTTTT; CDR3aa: CASSQDHGGMNTGELFF
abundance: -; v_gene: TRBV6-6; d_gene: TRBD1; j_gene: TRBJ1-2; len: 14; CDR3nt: TGTGCCAGCAGACCGACAGGGTTCAACTATGGCTACACCTTC; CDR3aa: CASRPTGFNYGYTF
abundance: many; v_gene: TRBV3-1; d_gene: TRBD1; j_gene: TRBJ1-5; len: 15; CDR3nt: TGTGCCAGCAGCCAAGATCAGGGGGGATTTCAGCCCCAGCATTTT; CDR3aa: CASSQDQGGFQPQHF
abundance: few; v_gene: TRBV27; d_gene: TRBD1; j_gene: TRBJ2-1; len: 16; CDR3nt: TGTGCCAGCAGTATCGGGACAGGGGGGGGGGGGGATGAGCAGTTCTTC; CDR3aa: CASSIGTGGGGDEQFF
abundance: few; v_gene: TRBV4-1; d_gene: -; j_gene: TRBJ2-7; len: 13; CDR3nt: TGCGCCAGCAGCCAAGATCCTAAGTACGAGCAGTACTTC; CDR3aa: CASSQDPKYEQYF
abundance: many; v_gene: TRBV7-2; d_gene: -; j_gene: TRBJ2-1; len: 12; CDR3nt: TGTGCCAGCAGCCACACCGAGTATGAGCAGTTCTTC; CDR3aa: CASSHTEYEQFF
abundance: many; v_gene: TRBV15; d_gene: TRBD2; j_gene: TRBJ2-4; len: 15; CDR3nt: TGTGCCACCAGCAGAGATAGCGGGGGGGGAGACATTCAGTACTTC; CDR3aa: CATSRDSGGGDIQYF
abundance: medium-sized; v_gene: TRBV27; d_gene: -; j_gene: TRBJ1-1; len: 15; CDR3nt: TGTGCCAGCATGAGTATAGGCTCGGGTCGCACTGAAGCTTTCTTT; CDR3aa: CASMSIGSGRTEAFF
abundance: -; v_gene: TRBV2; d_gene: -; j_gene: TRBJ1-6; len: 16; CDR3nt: TGTGCCAGCAGGGACGGGCAGGGAAGGCCGTATTCACCCCTCCACTTT; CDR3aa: CASRDGQGRPYSPLHF
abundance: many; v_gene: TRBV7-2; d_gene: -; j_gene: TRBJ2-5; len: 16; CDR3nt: TGTGCCAGCAGCTTAGCGCAAAGGAGCCTTCAAGAGACCCAGTACTTC; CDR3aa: CASSLAQRSLQETQYF
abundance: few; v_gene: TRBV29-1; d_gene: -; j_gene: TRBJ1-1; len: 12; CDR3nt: TGCAGCACCCTTGAGGGGAACACTGAAGCTTTCTTT; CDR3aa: CSTLEGNTEAFF
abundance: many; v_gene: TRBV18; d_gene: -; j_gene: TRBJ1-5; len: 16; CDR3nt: TGTGCCAGCTCACCACGGACAGTGGATAGCAATCAGCCCCAGCATTTT; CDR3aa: CASSPRTVDSNQPQHF
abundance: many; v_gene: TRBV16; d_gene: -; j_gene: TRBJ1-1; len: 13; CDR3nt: TGTGCCAGCAGCCAATCTGAGAGGGGTAAAGCTTTCTTT; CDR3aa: CASSQSERGKAFF
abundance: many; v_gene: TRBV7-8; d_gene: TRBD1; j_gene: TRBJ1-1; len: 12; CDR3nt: TGTGCCAGTCAGGGGGCGAACACTGAAGCTTTCTTT; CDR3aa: CASQGANTEAFF
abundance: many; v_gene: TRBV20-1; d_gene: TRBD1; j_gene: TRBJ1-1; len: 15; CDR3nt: TGCAGTGCTAGATTGCAGACAGGGTTGAACACTGAAGCTTTCTTT; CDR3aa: CSARLQTGLNTEAFF